The following is a T cell receptor (beta chain) sequence with its context. CDR3 length: 15 amino acids. The germline V gene encodes CDR1 SGHVS and CDR2 FNYEAQ. The germline V and J ends were trimmed by 0 bases and 4 bases, with 10 bases remaining between them. These data come from a study of early T cells in non-severe SARS-CoV-2 infection. Unique molecular identifiers were attached to individual cDNA molecules. Via MiXCR, TCRdb re-called the 5' RACE reads, giving one row per CDR3 protein. The data contain 45,000 to 70,000 distinct CDR3 sequences, more than 9% of them singletons. The gene calls are TRBV7-6 and TRBJ2-4; maybe TRBD2 (5 bases). This sequence originates from an adult who was a healthcare worker with PCR-confirmed SARS-CoV-2 infection or an uninfected control (not recorded which). Specimen: whole blood. The DNA of the CDR3 is TGTGCCAGCAGCTTAGCGGCGGGTCCGAAAAACATTCAGTACTTC. Its translation is CASSLAAGPKNIQYF.